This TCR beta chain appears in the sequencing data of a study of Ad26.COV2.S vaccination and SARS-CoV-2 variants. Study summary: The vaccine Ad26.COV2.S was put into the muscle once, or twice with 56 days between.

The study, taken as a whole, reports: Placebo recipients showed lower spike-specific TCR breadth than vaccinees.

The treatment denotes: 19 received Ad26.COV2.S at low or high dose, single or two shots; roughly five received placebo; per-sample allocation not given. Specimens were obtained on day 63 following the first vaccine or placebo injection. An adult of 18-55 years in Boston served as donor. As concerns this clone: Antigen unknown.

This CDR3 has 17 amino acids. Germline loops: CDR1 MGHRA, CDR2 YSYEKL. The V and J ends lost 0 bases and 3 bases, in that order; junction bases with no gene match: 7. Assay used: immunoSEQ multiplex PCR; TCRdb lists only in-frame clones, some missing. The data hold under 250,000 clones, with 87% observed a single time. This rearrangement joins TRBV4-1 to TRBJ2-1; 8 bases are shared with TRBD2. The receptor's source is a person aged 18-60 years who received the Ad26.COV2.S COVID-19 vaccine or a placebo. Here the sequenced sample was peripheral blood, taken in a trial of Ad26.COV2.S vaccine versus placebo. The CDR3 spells CASSQDGRDWNYNEQFF. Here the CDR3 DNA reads TGCGCCAGCAGCCAAGACGGGAGGGACTGGAACTACAATGAGCAGTTCTTC.